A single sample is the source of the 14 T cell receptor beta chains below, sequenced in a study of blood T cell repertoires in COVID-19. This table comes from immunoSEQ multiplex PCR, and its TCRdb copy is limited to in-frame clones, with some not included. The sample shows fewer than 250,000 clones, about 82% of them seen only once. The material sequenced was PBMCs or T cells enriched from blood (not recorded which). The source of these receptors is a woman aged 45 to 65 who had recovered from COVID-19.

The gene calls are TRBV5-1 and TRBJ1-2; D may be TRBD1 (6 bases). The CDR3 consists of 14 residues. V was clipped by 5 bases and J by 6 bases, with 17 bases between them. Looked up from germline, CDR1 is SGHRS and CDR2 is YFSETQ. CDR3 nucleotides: TGCGCCAGCAGAGAAGGGGGGGCGTCGGATGGCTACACCTTC. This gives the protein CASREGGASDGYTF.

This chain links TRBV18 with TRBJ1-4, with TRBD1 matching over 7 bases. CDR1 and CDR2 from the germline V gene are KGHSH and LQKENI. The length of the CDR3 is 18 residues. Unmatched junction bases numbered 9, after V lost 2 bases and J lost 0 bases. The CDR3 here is CASSPDRQGGTTNEKLFF. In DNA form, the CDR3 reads TGTGCCAGCTCACCAGACCGACAGGGAGGTACAACTAATGAAAAACTGTTTTTT.

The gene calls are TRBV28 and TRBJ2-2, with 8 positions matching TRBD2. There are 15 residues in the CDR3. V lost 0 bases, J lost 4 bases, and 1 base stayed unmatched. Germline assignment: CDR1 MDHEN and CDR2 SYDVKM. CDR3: CASSLWLAGTGELFF. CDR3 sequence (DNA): TGTGCCAGCAGTTTATGGCTAGCGGGCACCGGGGAGCTGTTTTTT.

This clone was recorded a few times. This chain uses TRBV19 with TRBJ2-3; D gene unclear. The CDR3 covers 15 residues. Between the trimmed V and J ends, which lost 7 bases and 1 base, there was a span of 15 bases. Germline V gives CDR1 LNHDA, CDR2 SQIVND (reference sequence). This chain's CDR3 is CASTTMFSGTDTQYF. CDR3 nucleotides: TGTGCCAGTACCACTATGTTTTCTGGCACAGATACGCAGTATTTT.

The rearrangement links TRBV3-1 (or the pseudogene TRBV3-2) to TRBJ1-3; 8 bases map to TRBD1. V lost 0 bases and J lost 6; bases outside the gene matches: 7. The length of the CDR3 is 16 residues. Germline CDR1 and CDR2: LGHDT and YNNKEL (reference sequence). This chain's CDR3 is CASSQEDRGIENTIYF. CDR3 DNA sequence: TGTGCCAGCAGCCAAGAAGACAGGGGAATTGAAAACACCATATATTTT.

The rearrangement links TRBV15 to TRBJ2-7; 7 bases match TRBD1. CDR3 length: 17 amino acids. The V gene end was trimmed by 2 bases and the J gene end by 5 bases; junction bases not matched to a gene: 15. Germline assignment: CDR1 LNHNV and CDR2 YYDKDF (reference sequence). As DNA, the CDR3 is TGTGCCACCAGCAGAACCGGAGCAGGGGGTTCTAGGAACGAGCAGTACTTC. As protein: CATSRTGAGGSRNEQYF.

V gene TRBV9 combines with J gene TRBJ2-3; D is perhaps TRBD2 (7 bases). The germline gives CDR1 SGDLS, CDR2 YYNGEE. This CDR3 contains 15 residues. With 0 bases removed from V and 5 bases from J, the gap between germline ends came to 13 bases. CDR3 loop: CASSVDRGGGDTQYF. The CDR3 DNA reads TGTGCCAGCAGCGTAGATAGGGGGGGTGGAGATACGCAGTATTTT.

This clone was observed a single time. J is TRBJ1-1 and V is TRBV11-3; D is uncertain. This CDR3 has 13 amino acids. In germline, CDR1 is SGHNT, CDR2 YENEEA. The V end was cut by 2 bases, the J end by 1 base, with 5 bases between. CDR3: CASSLSGNTEAFF. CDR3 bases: TGTGCCAGCAGCTTATCAGGGAACACTGAAGCTTTCTTT.

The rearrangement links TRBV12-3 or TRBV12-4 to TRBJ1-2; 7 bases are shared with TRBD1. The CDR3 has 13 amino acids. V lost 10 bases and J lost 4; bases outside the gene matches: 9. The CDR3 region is CATTEGQFYGYTF. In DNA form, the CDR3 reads TGTGCCACAACAGAGGGACAGTTCTATGGCTACACCTTC.

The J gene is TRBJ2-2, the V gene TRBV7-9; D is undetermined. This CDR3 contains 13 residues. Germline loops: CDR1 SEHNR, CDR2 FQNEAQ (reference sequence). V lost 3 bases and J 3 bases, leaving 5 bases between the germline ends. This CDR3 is CASSLQYTGELFF. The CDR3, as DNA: TGTGCCAGCAGCTTGCAGTACACCGGGGAGCTGTTTTTT.

CDR3 DNA: TGTGCCAGCTCCGCGACCCTCGGAGGGGAGACCCAGTACTTC. It codes for CASSATLGGETQYF. The rearrangement links TRBV18 to TRBJ2-5, with TRBD2 as a possible D gene (6 bases). The germline V gene encodes CDR1 KGHSH and CDR2 LQKENI. CDR3 length equals 14 residues. Deletions cut 6 bases from V and 5 bases from J, with 16 bases between.

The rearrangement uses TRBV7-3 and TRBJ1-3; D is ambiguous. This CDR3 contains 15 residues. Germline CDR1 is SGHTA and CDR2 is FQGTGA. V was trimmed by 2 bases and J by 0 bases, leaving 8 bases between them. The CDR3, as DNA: TGTGCCAGCAGCTTAGAGGGCAGCTCTGGAAACACCATATATTTT. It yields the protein CASSLEGSSGNTIYF.

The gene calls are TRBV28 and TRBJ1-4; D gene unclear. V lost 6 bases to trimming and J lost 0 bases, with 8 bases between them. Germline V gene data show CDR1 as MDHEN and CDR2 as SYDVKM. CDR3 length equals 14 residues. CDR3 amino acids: CASSSGSTNEKLFF. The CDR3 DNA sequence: TGTGCCAGCAGCTCGGGGTCAACTAATGAAAAACTGTTTTTT.

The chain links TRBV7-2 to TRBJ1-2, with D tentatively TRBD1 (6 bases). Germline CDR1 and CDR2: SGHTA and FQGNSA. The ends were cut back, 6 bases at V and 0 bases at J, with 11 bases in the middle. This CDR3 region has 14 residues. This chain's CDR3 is CASRSQGANYGYTF. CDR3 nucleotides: TGTGCCAGCAGATCACAGGGAGCTAACTATGGCTACACCTTC.